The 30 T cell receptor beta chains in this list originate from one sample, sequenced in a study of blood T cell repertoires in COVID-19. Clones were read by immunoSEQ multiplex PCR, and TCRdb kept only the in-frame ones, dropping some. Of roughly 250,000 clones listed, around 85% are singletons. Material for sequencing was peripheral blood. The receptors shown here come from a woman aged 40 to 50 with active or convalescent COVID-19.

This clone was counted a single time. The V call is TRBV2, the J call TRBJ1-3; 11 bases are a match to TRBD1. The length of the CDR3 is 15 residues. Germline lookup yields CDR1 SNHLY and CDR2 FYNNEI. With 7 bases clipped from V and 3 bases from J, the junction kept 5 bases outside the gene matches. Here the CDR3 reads CASTGQGASGNTIYF. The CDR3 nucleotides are TGTGCCAGCACTGGACAGGGGGCAAGTGGAAACACCATATATTTT.

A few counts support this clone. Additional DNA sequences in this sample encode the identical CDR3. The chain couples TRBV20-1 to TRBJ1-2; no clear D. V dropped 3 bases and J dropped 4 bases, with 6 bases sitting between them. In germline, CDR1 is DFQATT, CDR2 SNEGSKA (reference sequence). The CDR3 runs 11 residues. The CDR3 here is CSASSGYGYTF. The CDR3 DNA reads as TGCAGTGCTAGTTCGGGCTATGGCTACACCTTC.

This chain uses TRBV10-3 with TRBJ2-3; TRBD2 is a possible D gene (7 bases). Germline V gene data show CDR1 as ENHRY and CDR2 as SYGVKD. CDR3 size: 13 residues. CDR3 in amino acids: CATEAGAGDTQYF. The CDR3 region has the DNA TGTGCGACCGAGGCGGGGGCCGGAGATACGCAGTATTTT.

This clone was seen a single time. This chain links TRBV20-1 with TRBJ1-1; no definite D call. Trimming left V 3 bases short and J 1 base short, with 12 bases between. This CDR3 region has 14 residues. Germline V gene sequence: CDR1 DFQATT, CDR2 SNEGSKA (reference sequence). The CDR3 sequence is CSASPRPGNTEAFF. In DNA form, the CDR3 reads TGCAGTGCTAGTCCGAGGCCGGGGAACACTGAAGCTTTCTTT.

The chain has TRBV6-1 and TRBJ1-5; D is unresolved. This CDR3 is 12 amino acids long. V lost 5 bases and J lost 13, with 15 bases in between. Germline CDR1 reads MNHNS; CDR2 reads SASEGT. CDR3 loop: CASSYGAGAQHF. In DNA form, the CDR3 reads TGTGCCAGCAGTTATGGTGCAGGCGCGCAGCATTTT.

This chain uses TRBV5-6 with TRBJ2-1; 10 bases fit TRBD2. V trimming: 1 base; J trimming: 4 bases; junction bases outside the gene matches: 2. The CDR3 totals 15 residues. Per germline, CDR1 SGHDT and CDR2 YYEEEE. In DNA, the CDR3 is TGTGCCAGCAGCTTGCCAGCGGGGGGGTACAATGAGCAGTTCTTC. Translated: CASSLPAGGYNEQFF. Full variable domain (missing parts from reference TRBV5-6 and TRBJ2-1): DAGVTQSPTHLIKTRGQQVTLRCSPKSGHDTVSWYQQALGQGPQFIFQYYEEEERQRGNFPDRFSGHQFPNYSSELNVNALLLGDSALYLCASSLPAGGYNEQFFGPGTRLTVL.

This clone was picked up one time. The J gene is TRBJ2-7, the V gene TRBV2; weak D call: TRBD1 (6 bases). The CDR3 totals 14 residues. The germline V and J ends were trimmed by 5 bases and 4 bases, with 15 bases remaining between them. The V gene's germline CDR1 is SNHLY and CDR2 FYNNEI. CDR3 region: CASSIRTATYEQYF. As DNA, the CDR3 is TGTGCCAGCAGTATTCGGACAGCGACTTACGAGCAGTACTTC.

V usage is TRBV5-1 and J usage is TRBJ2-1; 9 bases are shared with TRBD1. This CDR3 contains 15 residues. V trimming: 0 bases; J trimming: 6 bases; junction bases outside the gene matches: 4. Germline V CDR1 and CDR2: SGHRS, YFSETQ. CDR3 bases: TGCGCCAGCAGCTTGGGACAGGGGGTCAGCAATGAGCAGTTCTTC. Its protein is CASSLGQGVSNEQFF.

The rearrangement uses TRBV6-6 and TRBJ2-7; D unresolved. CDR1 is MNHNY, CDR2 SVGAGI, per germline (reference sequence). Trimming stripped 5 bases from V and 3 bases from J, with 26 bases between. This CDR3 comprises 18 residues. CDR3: CASSPYPPQVSVSYEQYF. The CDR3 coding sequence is TGTGCCAGCAGTCCCTACCCACCGCAGGTTTCCGTTAGCTACGAGCAGTACTTC.

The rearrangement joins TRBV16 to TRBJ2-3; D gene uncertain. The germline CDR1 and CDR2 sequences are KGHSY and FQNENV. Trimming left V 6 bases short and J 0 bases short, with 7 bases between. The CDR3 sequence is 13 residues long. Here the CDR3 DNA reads TGTGCCAGCAGTCTCCCTAGCACAGATACGCAGTATTTT. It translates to CASSLPSTDTQYF. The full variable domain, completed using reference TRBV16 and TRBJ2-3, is GEEVAQTPKHLVRGEGQKAKLYCAPIKGHSYVFWYQQVLKNEFKFLISFQNENVFDETGMPKERFSAKCLPNSPCSLEIQATKLEDSAVYFCASSLPSTDTQYFGPGTRLTVL.

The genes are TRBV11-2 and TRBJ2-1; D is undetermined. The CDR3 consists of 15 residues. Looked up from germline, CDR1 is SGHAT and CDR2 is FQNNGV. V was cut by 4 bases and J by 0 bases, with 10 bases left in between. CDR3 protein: CASSSTLSSYNEQFF. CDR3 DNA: TGTGCCAGCAGCTCAACCCTGAGCTCCTACAATGAGCAGTTCTTC.

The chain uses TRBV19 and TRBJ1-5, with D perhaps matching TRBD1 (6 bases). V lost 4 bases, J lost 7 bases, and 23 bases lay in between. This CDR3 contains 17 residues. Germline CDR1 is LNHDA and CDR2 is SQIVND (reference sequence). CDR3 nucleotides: TGTGCCAGTAGTAGCCGGACTAGGGGGGCGGGTAGGCAGCCCCAGCATTTT. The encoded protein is CASSSRTRGAGRQPQHF.

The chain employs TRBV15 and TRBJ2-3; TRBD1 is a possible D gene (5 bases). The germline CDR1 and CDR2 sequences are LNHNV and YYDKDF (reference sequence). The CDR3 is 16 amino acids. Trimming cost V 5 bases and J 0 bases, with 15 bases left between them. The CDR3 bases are TGTGCCACCAGCGGCAGACAGAAGGTCAGCACAGATACGCAGTATTTT. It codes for CATSGRQKVSTDTQYF.

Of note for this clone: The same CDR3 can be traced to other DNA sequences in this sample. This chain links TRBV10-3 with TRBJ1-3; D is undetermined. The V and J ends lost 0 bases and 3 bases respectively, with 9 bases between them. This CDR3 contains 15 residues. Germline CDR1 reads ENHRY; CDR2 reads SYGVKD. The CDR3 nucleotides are TGTGCCATCAGTGAGTCAGGCGGAAGTGGAAACACCATATATTTT. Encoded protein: CAISESGGSGNTIYF.

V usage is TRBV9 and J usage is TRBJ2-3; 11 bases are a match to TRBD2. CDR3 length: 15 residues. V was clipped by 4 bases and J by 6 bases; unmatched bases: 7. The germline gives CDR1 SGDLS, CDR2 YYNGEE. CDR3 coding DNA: TGTGCCAGCAGCCCCCGGACTAGCGGGCGGGATACGCAGTATTTT. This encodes CASSPRTSGRDTQYF.

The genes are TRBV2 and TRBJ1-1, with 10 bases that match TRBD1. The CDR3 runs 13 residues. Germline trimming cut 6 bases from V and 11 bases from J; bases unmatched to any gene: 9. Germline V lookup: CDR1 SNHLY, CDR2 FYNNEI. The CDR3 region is CASRDGQGGMAFF. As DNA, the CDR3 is TGTGCCAGCAGAGATGGACAGGGGGGGATGGCTTTCTTT.

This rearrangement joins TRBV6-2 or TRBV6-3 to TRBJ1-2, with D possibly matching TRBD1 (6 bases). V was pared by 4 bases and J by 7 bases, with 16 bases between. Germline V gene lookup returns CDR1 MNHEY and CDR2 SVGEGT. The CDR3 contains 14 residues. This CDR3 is CASSFDRDTGGYTF. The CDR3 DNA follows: TGTGCCAGCAGTTTCGACCGGGACACAGGTGGCTACACCTTC.

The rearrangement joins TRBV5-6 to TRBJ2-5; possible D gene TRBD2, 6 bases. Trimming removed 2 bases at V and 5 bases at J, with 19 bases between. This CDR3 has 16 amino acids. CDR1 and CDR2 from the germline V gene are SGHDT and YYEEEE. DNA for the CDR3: TGTGCCAGCAGCTTCCGACAGACTAGGCGGGGTGAGACCCAGTACTTC. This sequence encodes CASSFRQTRRGETQYF.

In DNA, the CDR3 is TGTGCCAGCAGTTCCCGGAGGGAAGCTTTCTTT. It specifies CASSSRREAFF. The J gene is TRBJ1-1, the V gene TRBV6-5; D uncertain. The V gene's germline CDR1 is MNHEY and CDR2 SVGAGI. The CDR3 has 11 amino acids. The ends were cut back, 4 bases at V and 8 bases at J, with 8 bases in the middle.

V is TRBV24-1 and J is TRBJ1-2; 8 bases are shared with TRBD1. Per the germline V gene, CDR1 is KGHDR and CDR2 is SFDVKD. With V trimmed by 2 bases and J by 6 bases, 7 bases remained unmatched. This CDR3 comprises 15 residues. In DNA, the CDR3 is TGTGCCACCAGTGATTCACAGGGGGGGCGAGATGGCTACACCTTC. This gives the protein CATSDSQGGRDGYTF.

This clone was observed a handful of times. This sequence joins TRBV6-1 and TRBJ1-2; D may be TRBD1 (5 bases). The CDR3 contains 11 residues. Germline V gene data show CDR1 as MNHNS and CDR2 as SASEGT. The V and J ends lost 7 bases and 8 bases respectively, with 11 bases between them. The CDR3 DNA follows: TGTGCCAGCACGGGGGGGGACGGCTACACCTTC. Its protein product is CASTGGDGYTF.

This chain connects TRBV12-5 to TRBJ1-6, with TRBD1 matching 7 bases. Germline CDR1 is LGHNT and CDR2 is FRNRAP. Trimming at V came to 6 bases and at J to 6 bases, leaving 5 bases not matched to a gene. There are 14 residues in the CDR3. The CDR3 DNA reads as TGTGCTAGTGGACGGGACAGCTCTAATTCACCCCTCCACTTT. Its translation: CASGRDSSNSPLHF.

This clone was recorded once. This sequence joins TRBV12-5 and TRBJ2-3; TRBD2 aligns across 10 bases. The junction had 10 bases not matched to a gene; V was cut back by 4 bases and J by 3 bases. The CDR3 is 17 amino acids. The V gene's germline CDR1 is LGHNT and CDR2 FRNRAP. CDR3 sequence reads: CASGSVLAGRLTDTQYF. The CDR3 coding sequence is TGTGCTAGTGGTTCGGTACTAGCGGGGCGACTAACAGATACGCAGTATTTT.

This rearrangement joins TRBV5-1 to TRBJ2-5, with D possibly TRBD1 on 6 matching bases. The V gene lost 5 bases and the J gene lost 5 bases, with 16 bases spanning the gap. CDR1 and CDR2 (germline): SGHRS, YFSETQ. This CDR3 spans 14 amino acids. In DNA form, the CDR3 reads TGCGCCAGCAGGATACAGGGTGAGCGGGAGACCCAGTACTTC. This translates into CASRIQGERETQYF. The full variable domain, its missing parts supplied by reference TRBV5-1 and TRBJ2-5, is KAGVTQTPRYLIKTRGQQVTLSCSPISGHRSVSWYQQTPGQGLQFLFEYFSETQRNKGNFPGRFSGRQFSNSRSEMNVSTLELGDSALYLCASRIQGERETQYFGPGTRLLVL.

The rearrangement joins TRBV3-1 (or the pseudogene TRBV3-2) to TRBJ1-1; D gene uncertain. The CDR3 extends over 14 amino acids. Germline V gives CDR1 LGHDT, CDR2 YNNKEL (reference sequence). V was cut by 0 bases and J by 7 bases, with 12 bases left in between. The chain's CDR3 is CASSQEASAGEAFF. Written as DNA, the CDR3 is TGTGCCAGCAGCCAAGAGGCGTCTGCGGGTGAAGCTTTCTTT.

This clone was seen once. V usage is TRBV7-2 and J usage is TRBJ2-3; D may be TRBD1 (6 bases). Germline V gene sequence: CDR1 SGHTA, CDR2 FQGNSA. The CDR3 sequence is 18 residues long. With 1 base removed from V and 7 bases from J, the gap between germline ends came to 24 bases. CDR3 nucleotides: TGTGCCAGCAGCTTAGGTGGTGGAGCCCAGGGGTCCTCATATACGCAGTATTTT. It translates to CASSLGGGAQGSSYTQYF.

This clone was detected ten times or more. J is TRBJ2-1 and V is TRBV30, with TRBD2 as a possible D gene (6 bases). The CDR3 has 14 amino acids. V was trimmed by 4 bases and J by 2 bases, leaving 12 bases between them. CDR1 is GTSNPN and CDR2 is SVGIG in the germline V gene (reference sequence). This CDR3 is CAWNSGLPYNEQFF. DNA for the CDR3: TGTGCCTGGAATAGCGGACTGCCCTACAATGAGCAGTTCTTC.

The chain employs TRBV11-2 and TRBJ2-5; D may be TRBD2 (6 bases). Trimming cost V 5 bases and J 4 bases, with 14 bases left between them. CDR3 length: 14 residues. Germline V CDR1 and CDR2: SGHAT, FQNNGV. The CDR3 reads CASSRRGTGETQYF. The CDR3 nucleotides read TGTGCCAGCAGCAGGAGGGGCACGGGAGAGACCCAGTACTTC.

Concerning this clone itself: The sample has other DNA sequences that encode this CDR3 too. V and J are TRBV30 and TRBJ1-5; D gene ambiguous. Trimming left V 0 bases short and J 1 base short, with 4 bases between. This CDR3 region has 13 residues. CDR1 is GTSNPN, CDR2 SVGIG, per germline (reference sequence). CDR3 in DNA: TGTGCCTGGAGTGTAGAGAGCAATCAGCCCCAGCATTTT. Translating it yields CAWSVESNQPQHF.

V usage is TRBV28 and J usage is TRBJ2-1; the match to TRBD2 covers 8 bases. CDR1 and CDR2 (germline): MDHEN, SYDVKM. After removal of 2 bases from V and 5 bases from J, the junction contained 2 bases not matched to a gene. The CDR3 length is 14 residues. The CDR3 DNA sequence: TGTGCCAGCAGTTTAACGGGGGGGCACAATGAGCAGTTCTTC. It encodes CASSLTGGHNEQFF.